What follows is one T cell receptor (beta chain) and its context. This clonotype showed up many times. Its antigen is currently not known. Base quality data are lacking; no much larger clone is found one base away. Ficoll-Paque density gradient centrifugation was used to isolate PBMCs. The data are from a study of T-cell memory formation after mild COVID-19 (dated by TCRdb to the early 2020s). Turning to the overall study: TCR sequence clusters from the two donors were found to be largely donor specific. In a couple of donors, T-cell clones that expanded and contracted after mild COVID-19 were followed by sequencing TCRalpha and TCRbeta repertoires longitudinally. Two young, previously healthy adult volunteers made up the cohort, one male and one female.

Sequencing was carried out with an Illumina NovaSeq 6000. TCRalpha and TCRbeta cDNA libraries were constructed by 5'RACE with constant-segment primers, with sample barcodes and unique molecular identifiers being introduced. Trizol reagent was used to extract RNA from every sample. Library amplification was performed in two PCR steps, and a second sample barcode and Illumina TruSeq adapters were introduced in the second step. Sequencing of the libraries was done on an Illumina NovaSeq, producing 2 x 150 bp paired-end reads. The original methods were these. The reads were demultiplexed and collapsed into UMI-guided consensus sequences using migec v1.2.7. Using mixcr v2.1.11, UMI consensuses were aligned to TRA and TRB V and J templates and then assembled into clonotypes. A clonotype was counted as expanded or contracted only if both edgeR and NoisET called the change significant, with noise models trained on biological replicates. For edgeR calls, the thresholds were a false discovery rate-adjusted p below 0.01 and a log2 fold-change of 1. As an exploratory analysis of dynamics, max-normalized trajectories of the 1000 most abundant clonotypes were examined with PCA combined with hierarchical clustering. Each responding clone was given a CD4 or CD8 phenotype based on the CD4+ and CD8+ repertoires, which had been sequenced separately. TCRdb handled the public reads itself, with Q25 trimming in fastp and clone calling in MiXCR, and kept productive beta chains. Each record represents a unique CDR3 protein, reported with the most common genes and DNA among its rows. TCRdb, rather than the study authors, made the V and J calls. In all, the sample holds 360,000 or so distinct CDR3 sequences, and around 28% of those were seen once. The ten largest account for roughly 13% of the sample.

What the work shows at the level of the full study, not this receptor alone: Some responding clones were detected in pre-infection memory, which suggested that pre-existing cross-reactive memory T cells had joined the SARS-CoV-2 response. Contracting CD4+ clones appeared mostly in the CM and EM memory subsets, whereas CD8+ clones were enriched in EMRA. SARS-CoV-2 specificity of the second-wave clones peaking on day 37 was not confirmed. Balanced CD4/CD8 phenotypes were observed for clones contracting from day 15 to 85, whereas a bias towards CD4+ was observed for a second wave of clones expanding from day 15 to 37. The study included only two mild cases, and larger cohorts that include severe cases with pre-infection samples were judged to be necessary.

V sheds 2 bases and J sheds 13 bases, leaving 21 bases between their ends. The CDR3 starts with the cysteine, ends with the phenylalanine, and has 15 residues. The sequence is cut down to CDR3 DNA, 45 bases in frame from base 1. From the germline V gene, CDR1 is SGHVS and CDR2 is FNYEAQ. Recombination joined TRBV7-6 with TRBJ2-1; the D gene is not confidently resolved. Sequencing was carried out using PBMCs or a T cell subset sorted from them (not recorded which). This clonotype was sampled from an adult woman who had mild COVID-19 (a few samples of this study predate the infection). The sample titles of this study are shuffled in the database, so cell type and time point are left out; the donor was told from shared clones. The CDR3 in this case is CASSLTRPPTVHQFF. Read as DNA, the sequence is TGTGCCAGCAGCTTAACCCGACCCCCCACAGTTCACCAGTTCTTC.